Each of the 22 T cell receptor beta chains below was sequenced from the same sample in a study of cytomegalovirus exposure and HLA in healthy donors. In the PCR, 60 Vbeta and 13 Jbeta primers were used. Using immunoSEQ multiplex PCR, the repertoire was profiled, and TCRdb retains in-frame clones only, with some absent. Of about 140,000 clones listed, roughly four fifths are singletons. What was sequenced was PBMCs. The receptor source for this set is a woman aged 50 to 60 in good health and CMV-seronegative.

The chain uses TRBV11-1 and TRBJ1-4, with D unresolved. Per germline, CDR1 SGHAT and CDR2 FQDESV (reference sequence). CDR3 length: 14 residues. V was trimmed by 5 bases and J by 3 bases, leaving 10 bases between them. The DNA of the CDR3 is TGTGCCAGCAGCCGCCAGGAACCTAATGAAAAACTGTTTTTT. This sequence encodes CASSRQEPNEKLFF.

This clone was seen a single time. V usage is TRBV19 and J usage is TRBJ2-7; 10 positions match TRBD1. The V gene's germline CDR1 is LNHDA and CDR2 SQIVND (reference sequence). There are 14 residues in the CDR3. With V trimmed by 3 bases and J by 5 bases, 4 bases remained unmatched. The CDR3 DNA is TGTGCCAGTAGTATGGCGACAGGGGGCCACGAGCAGTACTTC. Residues: CASSMATGGHEQYF.

This clone has just a few counts. The chain recombines TRBV5-8 with TRBJ2-5, with 7 bases aligning to TRBD2. The J segment lost 4 bases and the V segment lost 1 base, leaving 4 bases of the junction unmatched. The CDR3 is made up of 14 amino acids. CDR1 and CDR2 (germline): SGHTS, YDEGEE. CDR3 region: CASSLSGVVETQYF. CDR3 DNA sequence: TGTGCCAGCAGCTTGAGCGGGGTAGTAGAGACCCAGTACTTC.

In this sample, this clone turned up once. The chain has TRBV28 and TRBJ1-4; D perhaps matches TRBD1 (6 bases). The CDR3 consists of 18 residues. V was trimmed by 2 bases and J by 7 bases, leaving 23 bases between them. The germline gives CDR1 MDHEN, CDR2 SYDVKM. This chain's CDR3 is CASSLASQRGTGSEKLFF. In DNA form, the CDR3 reads TGTGCCAGCAGTTTAGCGTCTCAGAGAGGTACAGGGAGTGAAAAACTGTTTTTT.

CDR3 nucleotides: TGTGCCAGCACCACCTACGGGGGGGGATACACCGGGGAGCTGTTTTTT. Translation gives CASTTYGGGYTGELFF. The chain joins TRBV28 to TRBJ2-2, with TRBD2 matching 8 bases. The junction had 10 bases not matched to a gene; V was cut back by 7 bases and J by 3 bases. Germline V gene sequence: CDR1 MDHEN, CDR2 SYDVKM. CDR3 size: 16 residues.

This clone is a singleton in its sample. The chain couples TRBV19 to TRBJ2-7, with TRBD2 matching 11 bases. Looked up from germline, CDR1 is LNHDA and CDR2 is SQIVND (reference sequence). This CDR3 spans 14 amino acids. Germline trimming cut 4 bases from V and 2 bases from J; bases unmatched to any gene: 1. CDR3 residues: CASSTTSGAYEQYF. DNA for the CDR3: TGTGCCAGTAGTACGACTAGCGGGGCCTACGAGCAGTACTTC.

This rearrangement joins TRBV6-1 to TRBJ2-5; 9 bases are a match to TRBD1. Germline lookup yields CDR1 MNHNS and CDR2 SASEGT. V lost 0 bases and J lost 7; bases outside the gene matches: 9. The CDR3 sequence is 16 residues long. CDR3 in DNA: TGTGCCAGCAGTGAAGCCGCACAGGGGGCGCGAGGGACCCAGTACTTC. This sequence encodes CASSEAAQGARGTQYF.

The rearrangement joins TRBV6-1 to TRBJ1-3; D gene unclear. In germline, CDR1 is MNHNS, CDR2 SASEGT. The CDR3 covers 13 residues. Trimming removed 6 bases from V and 0 bases from J, with 6 bases in between. CDR3 nucleotide sequence: TGTGCCAGCAGGGTACACTCTGGAAACACCATATATTTT. Translated: CASRVHSGNTIYF.

The chain uses TRBV16 and TRBJ2-1, with D unclear. The CDR3 is 14 amino acids. Germline CDR1 is KGHSY and CDR2 is FQNENV. V shed 6 bases and J shed 3 bases, with 12 bases lying between them. CDR3 protein: CASSSRLDYNEQFF. CDR3 coding DNA: TGTGCCAGCAGTTCTAGATTAGACTACAATGAGCAGTTCTTC.

This clone was counted between two and nine times. The chain has TRBV6-6 and TRBJ1-2; D remains unclear. The CDR3 is 14 residues long. With 7 bases removed from V and 2 bases from J, the gap between germline ends came to 14 bases. CDR1 is MNHNY, CDR2 SVGAGI, per germline (reference sequence). CDR3 loop: CASISSSFNYGYTF. The CDR3 DNA reads TGTGCCAGCATTAGCAGCTCCTTCAACTATGGCTACACCTTC.

The chain is built from TRBV6-4 and TRBJ1-2, with a tentative D call TRBD1 (5 bases). The CDR3 is 10 residues long. CDR1 and CDR2 (germline): MRHNA, SNTAGT. V lost 7 bases and J lost 9, with 9 bases in between. The CDR3 DNA follows: TGTGCCAGCACGGGGGGGTGCTACACCTTC. Protein sequence: CASTGGCYTF.

The rearrangement uses TRBV4-1 and TRBJ2-5; 9 bases map to TRBD1. The trim removed 3 bases at V and 5 bases at J, leaving 10 bases unmatched. Germline CDR1 and CDR2: MGHRA and YSYEKL. The CDR3 sequence is 16 residues long. This CDR3 is CASSQEGTGTRETQYF. The CDR3 nucleotides read TGCGCCAGCAGCCAGGAAGGGACAGGGACACGGGAGACCCAGTACTTC.

The CDR3 nucleotides read TGTGCCAGCAGTCCTCCTCATACAGGGGAAGGAGATACGCAGTATTTT. Translation: CASSPPHTGEGDTQYF. The chain couples TRBV9 to TRBJ2-3; 7 bases align to TRBD1. Unmatched junction bases numbered 14, after V lost 5 bases and J lost 5 bases. CDR3 size: 16 residues. CDR1 SGDLS and CDR2 YYNGEE come from the germline V gene.

V gene TRBV4-2 combines with J gene TRBJ1-1, with 7 bases aligning to TRBD1. Germline loops: CDR1 LGHNA, CDR2 YNFKEQ. The CDR3 covers 13 residues. Losses at the gene ends were 3 bases for V and 6 bases for J; bases not matched to a gene: 4. CDR3 region: CASSQDRYSEAFF. CDR3 DNA sequence: TGTGCCAGCAGCCAGGACAGGTACTCTGAAGCTTTCTTT.

This clone was detected a few times. This chain joins TRBV6-5 and TRBJ2-7; 9 nucleotides agree with TRBD2. The CDR3 consists of 15 residues. Trimming removed 5 bases from V and 0 bases from J; junction bases left unmatched: 5. Germline lookup yields CDR1 MNHEY and CDR2 SVGAGI. The CDR3 loop reads CASSTPGLASYEQYF. The DNA for the CDR3 is TGTGCCAGCAGTACTCCGGGACTAGCCTCCTACGAGCAGTACTTC.

The chain combines TRBV7-2 with TRBJ2-1; D is possibly TRBD1 (6 bases). CDR1 and CDR2 from the germline V gene are SGHTA and FQGNSA. V lost 3 bases to trimming and J lost 5 bases, with 26 bases between them. This CDR3 spans 19 amino acids. CDR3 bases: TGTGCCAGCAGCTTCCAATACGGCTCAGGGGCGAGTGGGGACAATGAGCAGTTCTTC. Amino acids: CASSFQYGSGASGDNEQFF.

V and J are TRBV7-6 and TRBJ2-1; TRBD2 agrees at 11 bases. The CDR3 sequence is 14 residues long. V dropped 3 bases and J dropped 7; count of bases not matched to a gene: 2. Germline V gives CDR1 SGHVS, CDR2 FNYEAQ. The CDR3: CASSFSGGENEQFF. CDR3 nucleotide sequence: TGTGCCAGCAGCTTTAGCGGGGGGGAGAATGAGCAGTTCTTC.

This clone was observed a handful of times. The CDR3 is CASRPRGLDSPLHF. CDR3 DNA: TGTGCCAGCAGGCCCAGGGGGCTGGATTCACCCCTCCACTTT. The chain has TRBV2 and TRBJ1-6, with 8 bases that match TRBD1. The CDR3 is made up of 14 amino acids. Germline V gene data show CDR1 as SNHLY and CDR2 as FYNNEI. V lost 6 bases and J lost 8; bases outside the gene matches: 6.

This chain uses TRBV5-1 with TRBJ1-6; no definite D call. The CDR3 is made up of 14 amino acids. V was cut by 0 bases and J by 8 bases, with 9 bases left in between. Germline V lookup: CDR1 SGHRS, CDR2 YFSETQ. The DNA of the CDR3 is TGCGCCAGCAGCTTGGAGAGGAGGGATTCACCCCTCCACTTT. Translated: CASSLERRDSPLHF.

This chain connects TRBV2 to TRBJ1-2, with no clear D. The ends were cut back, 2 bases at V and 8 bases at J, with 12 bases in the middle. The CDR3 contains 13 residues. CDR1 and CDR2 (germline): SNHLY, FYNNEI. CDR3 region: CASSEWREGGYTF. DNA for the CDR3: TGTGCCAGCAGTGAATGGAGAGAGGGCGGCTACACCTTC.

The J gene is TRBJ2-2, the V gene TRBV13, with 9 bases identical to TRBD2. The CDR3 loop spans 14 amino acids. Germline V gene data show CDR1 as PRHDT and CDR2 as FYEKMQ (reference sequence). With 3 bases clipped from V and 8 bases from J, the junction kept 4 bases outside the gene matches. The chain's CDR3 is CASSLTGLAGELFF. Written as DNA, the CDR3 is TGTGCCAGCAGCTTGACCGGACTAGCGGGGGAGCTGTTTTTT.

J is TRBJ2-5 and V is TRBV11-1; TRBD2 matches at 7 bases. This CDR3 has 17 amino acids. Per the germline V gene, CDR1 is SGHAT and CDR2 is FQDESV (reference sequence). J lost 6 bases, V lost 1 base, and 14 bases had no gene match. CDR3 loop: CASSLVVNGLGSQTQYF. The CDR3 region has the DNA TGTGCCAGCAGCTTAGTAGTTAACGGACTAGGAAGCCAGACCCAGTACTTC.